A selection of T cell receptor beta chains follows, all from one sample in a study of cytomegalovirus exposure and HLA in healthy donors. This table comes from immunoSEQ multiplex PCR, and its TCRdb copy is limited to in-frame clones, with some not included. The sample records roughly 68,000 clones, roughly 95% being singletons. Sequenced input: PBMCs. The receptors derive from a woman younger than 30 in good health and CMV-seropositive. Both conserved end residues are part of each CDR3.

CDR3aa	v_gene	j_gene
CASSYTQGSWEKLFF	TRBV6-5	TRBJ1-4
CASSSGVATDTQYF	TRBV5-6	TRBJ2-3
CASSSGTSGYNEQFF	TRBV5-1	TRBJ2-1
CAWEAGQGNGYTF	TRBV30	TRBJ1-2
CIYHRGYTEAFF	TRBV30	TRBJ1-1
CSGRTGGTEAFF	TRBV29-1	TRBJ1-1
CASSSSRDSTGELFF	TRBV6-5	TRBJ2-2
CASSRTSGSRDEQFF	TRBV14	TRBJ2-1
CASSHRTSGAYEQYF	TRBV6-1	TRBJ2-7
CATSSVARAPGELFF	TRBV15	TRBJ2-2
CASRPTGMPYEQYF	TRBV5-8	TRBJ2-7